This TCR beta chain appears in the sequencing data of a study of shared clonotypes between healthy human individuals. Overall study findings and caveats: Sequencing depth was expected to influence donor clonotype sharing. Sampling was confined to blood; repertoires within tissues likely differ.

This clone was counted a few times. Its matching antigen is unknown. Unsorted PBMC DNA was sequenced on ten immunoSEQ deep assay plates. Assay: immunoSEQ multiplex PCR; the TCRdb copy retains only in-frame clones and omits some. The sample contains fewer than 600,000 clones, roughly 80% of which appear only once. This CDR3 spans 15 amino acids. Trimming cost V 4 bases and J 7 bases, with 16 bases left between them. CDR1 is MDHEN and CDR2 is SYDVKM in the germline V gene. This clonotype originated in a woman aged 40 to 50 in good health. Some clones in this sample may be carry-over from other donors' samples. The chain carries TRBV28 and TRBJ1-4, with D possibly matching TRBD1 (6 bases). Source material: PBMCs. The CDR3 loop is CASSSVRGGGEKLFF. CDR3 sequence (DNA): TGTGCCAGCAGTTCAGTAAGGGGGGGCGGTGAAAAACTGTTTTTT.